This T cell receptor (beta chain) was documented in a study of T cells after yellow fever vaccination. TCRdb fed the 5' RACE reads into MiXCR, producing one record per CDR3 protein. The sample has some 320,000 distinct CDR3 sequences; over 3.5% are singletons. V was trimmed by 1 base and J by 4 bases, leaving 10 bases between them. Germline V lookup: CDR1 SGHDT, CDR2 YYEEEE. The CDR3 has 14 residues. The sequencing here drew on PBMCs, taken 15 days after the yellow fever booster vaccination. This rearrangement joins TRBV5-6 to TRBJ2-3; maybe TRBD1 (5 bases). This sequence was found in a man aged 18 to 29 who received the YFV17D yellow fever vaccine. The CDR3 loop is CASSLRAGPDTQYF. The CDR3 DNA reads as TGTGCCAGCAGCTTGAGGGCAGGGCCAGATACGCAGTATTTT.